This is a list of T cell receptor beta chains from one sample in a study of human CD4 T cells and Enterobacteriaceae. Sequencing used immunoSEQ multiplex PCR; TCRdb keeps in-frame clones, though not all of them. This table holds about 29,000 clones, about 82% found once. Specimen: memory CD4+ T cells from blood. The receptor set was obtained from a human donor in good health. Both conserved end residues are part of each CDR3. A D gene is named only where the DNA matches it firmly. Size is stated for part of the rows, as once, few or many counts, or as a class when the clone is expanded.

d_call,clone_size,v_call,j_call,cdr3_aa,cdr3_nt
NA,NA,TRBV10-3,TRBJ1-5,CAISESGGTPQHF,TGTGCCATCAGTGAGTCGGGCGGGACGCCCCAGCATTTT
NA,NA,TRBV28,TRBJ1-4,CASSLGGGEKLFF,TGTGCCAGCAGTTTAGGTGGGGGTGAAAAACTGTTTTTT
NA,NA,TRBV2,TRBJ1-3,CASRNPENTIYF,TGTGCCAGCAGAAACCCCGAAAACACCATATATTTT
NA,NA,TRBV5-5,TRBJ1-1,CASSLSPYTGLNTEAFF,TGTGCCAGCAGCCTCTCTCCTTACACAGGCTTGAACACTGAAGCTTTCTTT
TRBD2,NA,TRBV4-1,TRBJ2-7,CASSREGPEAYEQYF,TGCGCCAGCAGCCGGGAGGGCCCCGAGGCCTACGAGCAGTACTTC
TRBD2,NA,TRBV7-9,TRBJ2-7,CASSPGGLAGDEQYF,TGTGCCAGCAGCCCGGGAGGACTAGCGGGAGACGAGCAGTACTTC
TRBD2,NA,TRBV28,TRBJ2-5,CASSLTAGGPRETQYF,TGTGCCAGCAGTTTAACAGCGGGAGGGCCGCGGGAGACCCAGTACTTC
NA,few,TRBV30,TRBJ2-7,CAWRDQNSFKKYEQYF,TGTGCCTGGAGGGATCAAAACAGCTTCAAAAAGTACGAGCAGTACTTC
NA,NA,TRBV6-5,TRBJ1-2,CATTAEGMGGYTF,TGTGCCACTACCGCTGAGGGAATGGGTGGCTACACCTTC
NA,NA,TRBV19,TRBJ2-4,CATTTEVLAKNIQYF,TGTGCCACGACGACTGAGGTACTAGCCAAAAACATTCAGTACTTC
NA,NA,TRBV25-1,TRBJ2-5,CASSWGGQASQETQYF,TGTGCCAGCAGTTGGGGCGGTCAGGCCAGTCAAGAGACCCAGTACTTC
TRBD2,NA,TRBV5-4,TRBJ2-3,CASSSQTPGLARASTDTQYF,TGTGCCAGCAGCTCTCAAACTCCGGGACTAGCGAGGGCTAGCACAGATACGCAGTATTTT
NA,few,TRBV6-1,TRBJ2-7,CASSLTGGGSYEQYF,TGTGCCAGCAGTCTCACAGGGGGGGGGTCCTACGAGCAGTACTTC
NA,NA,TRBV2,TRBJ2-2,CASKQTQNTGELFF,TGTGCCAGCAAACAGACCCAAAACACCGGGGAGCTGTTTTTT
TRBD2,NA,TRBV5-1,TRBJ2-3,CASSLGLGLVVSTDTQYF,TGCGCCAGCAGCTTGGGTCTGGGACTAGTCGTCAGCACAGATACGCAGTATTTT
NA,NA,TRBV10-2,TRBJ1-6,CASKARDMVSPLHF,TGCGCCAGCAAGGCAAGGGATATGGTTTCACCCCTCCACTTT
NA,NA,TRBV7-2,TRBJ2-4,CASKFLAKNIQYF,TGTGCCAGCAAATTCCTAGCCAAAAACATTCAGTACTTC
NA,NA,TRBV6-1,TRBJ2-7,CASSSPAGEQYF,TGTGCCAGCAGCTCCCCGGCGGGCGAGCAGTACTTC
NA,NA,TRBV4-1,TRBJ2-1,CASSQVLAGNNEQFF,TGCGCCAGCAGCCAAGTTCTAGCTGGTAACAATGAGCAGTTCTTC
NA,NA,TRBV6-1,TRBJ2-7,CASTQVGDLYEQYF,TGTGCCAGCACCCAAGTGGGGGACCTCTACGAGCAGTACTTC
TRBD1,NA,TRBV27,TRBJ2-1,CASSSDRAQDYNEQFF,TGTGCCAGCAGCTCCGACAGGGCCCAAGACTACAATGAGCAGTTCTTC
NA,NA,TRBV6-5,TRBJ1-3,CASTRSSLSGNTIYF,TGTGCCAGCACTCGGAGCAGCCTCTCTGGAAACACCATATATTTT
TRBD2,NA,TRBV7-2,TRBJ2-5,CASSPRDYSIGTQYF,TGTGCCAGCAGCCCACGGGACTATTCTATAGGGACCCAGTACTTC
NA,NA,TRBV2,TRBJ1-5,CASRAGRQLNQPQHF,TGTGCCAGCAGGGCCGGAAGACAGCTCAATCAGCCCCAGCATTTT
TRBD2,NA,TRBV28,TRBJ2-4,CASTPPGLAPNIQYF,TGTGCCAGCACCCCTCCGGGACTAGCCCCAAACATTCAGTACTTC
NA,NA,TRBV6-5,TRBJ1-2,CATSGGDANYGYTF,TGTGCCACCTCTGGGGGGGACGCTAACTATGGCTACACCTTC
TRBD2,NA,TRBV11-3,TRBJ2-7,CASSPGLAGGYEQYF,TGTGCCAGCAGCCCGGGACTAGCGGGAGGCTACGAGCAGTACTTC
TRBD1,NA,TRBV19,TRBJ1-6,CASSLPGTGNLPLHF,TGTGCCAGTAGTCTACCGGGGACAGGGAACCTACCCCTCCACTTT
TRBD1,NA,TRBV15,TRBJ1-4,CATSRGQGRGEKLFF,TGTGCCACCAGCAGAGGACAGGGGAGAGGGGAAAAACTGTTTTTT
TRBD2,NA,TRBV5-4,TRBJ2-1,CASSLGWTSGGAFWNEQFF,TGTGCCAGCAGCTTGGGATGGACTAGCGGGGGGGCCTTTTGGAATGAGCAGTTCTTC
NA,NA,TRBV27,TRBJ1-3,CASTKYPLGTNTIYF,TGTGCCAGCACCAAGTATCCACTCGGTACAAACACCATATATTTT
TRBD1,NA,TRBV11-2,TRBJ2-7,CASTHRGRGSHEQYF,TGTGCCAGCACCCACAGGGGCAGGGGGTCCCACGAGCAGTACTTC
NA,NA,TRBV7-2,TRBJ2-7,CASSPPTSSLEQYF,TGTGCCAGCAGCCCTCCCACTAGCTCACTCGAGCAGTACTTC
NA,NA,TRBV5-4,TRBJ2-5,CASSLAGTQYF,TGTGCCAGCAGCTTGGCGGGTACCCAGTACTTC
TRBD1,NA,TRBV27,TRBJ1-1,CASRTGGTAPTEAFF,TGTGCCAGCAGGACAGGGGGCACGGCCCCCACTGAAGCTTTCTTT
TRBD2,NA,TRBV7-6,TRBJ2-4,CASSSMGRGTKNIQYF,TGTGCCAGCAGCTCCATGGGGAGGGGAACCAAAAACATTCAGTACTTC
NA,NA,TRBV5-7,TRBJ2-6,CASSLCPQGSGANVLTF,TGTGCCAGCAGCTTGTGCCCACAGGGCTCTGGGGCCAACGTCCTGACTTTC
TRBD2,few,TRBV30,TRBJ2-6,CAWSRGGPLSGANVLTF,TGTGCCTGGAGTCGCGGGGGACCTCTCTCTGGGGCCAACGTCCTGACTTTC
TRBD2,few,TRBV30,TRBJ2-2,CACRGYGLEFGELFF,TGTGCCTGTCGGGGGTACGGACTAGAGTTCGGGGAGCTGTTTTTT
NA,few,TRBV18,TRBJ2-7,CASSPSIEGQGHIYEQYF,TGTGCCAGCTCACCCAGTATTGAGGGGCAGGGACACATCTACGAGCAGTACTTC
NA,NA,TRBV21-1,TRBJ1-2,CASSNKARREEYNYGYTF,TGTGCCAGCAGCAATAAGGCACGGAGGGAGGAGTACAACTATGGCTACACCTTC
NA,NA,TRBV6-5,TRBJ1-1,CASSYGGRHTEAFF,TGTGCCAGCAGTTACGGGGGGCGACACACTGAAGCTTTCTTT
NA,NA,TRBV19,TRBJ1-1,CASSKGDINTEAFF,TGTGCCAGTAGTAAGGGGGACATTAACACTGAAGCTTTCTTT
NA,NA,TRBV9,TRBJ1-3,CASTGRDQAGNTIYF,TGTGCCAGCACGGGTCGGGATCAAGCTGGAAACACCATATATTTT
TRBD1,NA,TRBV28,TRBJ2-2,CASSPSGTGTGELFF,TGTGCCAGCAGTCCTTCGGGGACAGGCACCGGGGAGCTGTTTTTT
TRBD1,NA,TRBV4-1,TRBJ1-5,CASSQGQGGGNQPQHF,TGCGCCAGCAGCCAGGGACAGGGCGGCGGCAATCAGCCCCAGCATTTT
NA,NA,TRBV6-5,TRBJ1-1,CASISFGRKNTEAFF,TGTGCCAGCATCTCCTTTGGACGGAAGAACACTGAAGCTTTCTTT
NA,NA,TRBV28,TRBJ2-7,CASSSQALSYEQYF,TGTGCCAGCAGTTCCCAGGCCCTCTCCTACGAGCAGTACTTC
TRBD2,NA,TRBV11-2,TRBJ2-1,CASIPLAGAGNEQFF,TGTGCCAGCATCCCCCTAGCGGGAGCGGGAAATGAGCAGTTCTTC
NA,NA,TRBV7-2,TRBJ2-1,CASSLALASNEQFF,TGTGCCAGCAGCTTAGCCCTAGCCAGTAATGAGCAGTTCTTC
NA,NA,TRBV29-1,TRBJ2-2,CSVGRVTTGELFF,TGCAGCGTTGGGCGGGTAACCACCGGGGAGCTGTTTTTT
NA,NA,TRBV7-6,TRBJ1-1,CASSSAAGREAFF,TGTGCCAGCAGCTCAGCAGCCGGCCGTGAAGCTTTCTTT
NA,NA,TRBV4-2,TRBJ2-5,CASSQGLLQETQYF,TGTGCCAGCAGCCAAGGGCTCCTCCAAGAGACCCAGTACTTC